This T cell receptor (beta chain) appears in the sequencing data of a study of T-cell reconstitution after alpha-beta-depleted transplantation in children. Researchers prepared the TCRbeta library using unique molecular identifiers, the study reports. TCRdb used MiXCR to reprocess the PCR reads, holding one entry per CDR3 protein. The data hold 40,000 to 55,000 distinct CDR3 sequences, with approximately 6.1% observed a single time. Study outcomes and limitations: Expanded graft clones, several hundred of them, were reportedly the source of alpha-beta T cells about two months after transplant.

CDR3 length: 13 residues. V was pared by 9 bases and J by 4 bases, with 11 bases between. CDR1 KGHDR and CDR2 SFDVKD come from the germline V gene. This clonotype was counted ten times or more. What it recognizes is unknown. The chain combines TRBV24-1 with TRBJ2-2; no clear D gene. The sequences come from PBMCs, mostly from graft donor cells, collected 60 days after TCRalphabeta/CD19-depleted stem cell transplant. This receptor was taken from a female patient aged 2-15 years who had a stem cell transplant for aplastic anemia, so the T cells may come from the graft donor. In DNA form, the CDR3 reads TGTGCCACCCGGGCCTTCAGCACCGGGGAGCTGTTTTTT. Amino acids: CATRAFSTGELFF.